The T cell receptor beta chain described here comes from a study of blood T cell repertoires in COVID-19. Study background: From the United States, Italy and Spain came samples of acute and convalescent COVID-19. Sources were T cells, B-cell-depleted T cells, or PBMCs; the material itself was cDNA or gDNA.

In the original analysis: Reference gene primer amplification gave nucleated cell count estimates. Profiled with immunoSEQ multiplex PCR; TCRdb holds only in-frame clones, not every one. The V and J calls and the clone size are those of that table, but D and trimming were determined from the DNA. This table holds approximately 260,000 clones, 75% to 90% found once. The germline V and J ends were trimmed by 4 bases and 2 bases, with 14 bases remaining between them. Germline V gene data show CDR1 as SGHKS and CDR2 as YYEKEE (reference sequence). The CDR3 totals 15 residues. The sequenced sample consisted of PBMCs or T cells enriched from blood (not recorded which). The sequence came from a woman in her twenties or thirties with acute COVID-19. V gene TRBV5-5 combines with J gene TRBJ2-3; D might be TRBD2 (7 bases). The CDR3 protein is CASSGQGRDTDTQYF. The CDR3 DNA follows: TGTGCCAGCAGCGGGCAGGGGAGGGACACAGATACGCAGTATTTT.